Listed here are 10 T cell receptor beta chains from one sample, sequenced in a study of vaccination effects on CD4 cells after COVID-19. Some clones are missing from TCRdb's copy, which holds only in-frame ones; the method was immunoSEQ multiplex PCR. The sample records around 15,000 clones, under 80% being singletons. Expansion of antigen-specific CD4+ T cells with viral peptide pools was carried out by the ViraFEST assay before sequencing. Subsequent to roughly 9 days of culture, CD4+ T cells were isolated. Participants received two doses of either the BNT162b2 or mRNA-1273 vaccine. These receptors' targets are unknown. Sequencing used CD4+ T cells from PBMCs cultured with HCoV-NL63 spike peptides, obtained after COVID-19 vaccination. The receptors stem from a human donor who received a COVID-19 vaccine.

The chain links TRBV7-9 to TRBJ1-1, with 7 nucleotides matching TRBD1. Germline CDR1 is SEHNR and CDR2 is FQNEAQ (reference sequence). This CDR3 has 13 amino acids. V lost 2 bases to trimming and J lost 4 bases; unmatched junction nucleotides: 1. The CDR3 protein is CASSLPGGTEAFF. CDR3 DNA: TGTGCCAGCAGCTTACCAGGGGGCACTGAAGCTTTCTTT.

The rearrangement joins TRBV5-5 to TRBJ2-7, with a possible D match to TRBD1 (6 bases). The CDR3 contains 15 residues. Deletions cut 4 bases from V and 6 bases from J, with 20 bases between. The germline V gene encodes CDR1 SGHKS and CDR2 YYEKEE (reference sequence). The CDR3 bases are TGTGCCAGCAGCCCCGCGACAGGACCCTCGGGCGAGCAGTACTTC. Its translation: CASSPATGPSGEQYF.

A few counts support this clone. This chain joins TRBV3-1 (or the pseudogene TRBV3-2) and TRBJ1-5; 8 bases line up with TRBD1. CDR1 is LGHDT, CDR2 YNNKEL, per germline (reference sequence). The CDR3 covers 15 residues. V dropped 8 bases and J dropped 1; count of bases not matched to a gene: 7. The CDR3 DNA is TGTGCCAGCTCCAGGGGGCTAAGGAGCAATCAGCCCCAGCATTTT. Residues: CASSRGLRSNQPQHF.

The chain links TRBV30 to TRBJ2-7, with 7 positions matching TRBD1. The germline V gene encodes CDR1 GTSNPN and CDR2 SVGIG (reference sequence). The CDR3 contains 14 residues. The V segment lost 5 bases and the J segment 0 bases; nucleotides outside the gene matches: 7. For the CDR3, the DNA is TGTGCCTGGGGGCTTGCAGGGGGCTCCTACGAGCAGTACTTC. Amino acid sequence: CAWGLAGGSYEQYF.

The CDR3 here is CASSSQLRTGTLQETQYF. The CDR3 coding sequence is TGTGCCAGCAGCTCCCAACTACGGACAGGGACTTTGCAAGAGACCCAGTACTTC. The chain has TRBV5-4 and TRBJ2-5; 8 nucleotides match TRBD1. The CDR3 consists of 18 residues. Unmatched junction bases numbered 15, after V lost 3 bases and J lost 2 bases. The germline V gene encodes CDR1 SGHNT and CDR2 YYREEE (reference sequence).

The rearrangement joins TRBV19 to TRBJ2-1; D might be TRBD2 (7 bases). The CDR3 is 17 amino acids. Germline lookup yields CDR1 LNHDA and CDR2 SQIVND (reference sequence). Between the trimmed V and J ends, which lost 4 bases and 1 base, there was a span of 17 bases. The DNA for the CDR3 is TGTGCCAGTAGTACTCTAAGGGGGGAGGGGTCCTACAATGAGCAGTTCTTC. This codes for CASSTLRGEGSYNEQFF.

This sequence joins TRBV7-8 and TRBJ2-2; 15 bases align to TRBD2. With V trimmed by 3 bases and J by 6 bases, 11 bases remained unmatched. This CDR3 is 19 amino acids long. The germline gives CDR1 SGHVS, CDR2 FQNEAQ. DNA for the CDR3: TGTGCCAGCAGCTTCCCGGGACTAGCGGGAGGCTCATATGCCGGGGAGCTGTTTTTT. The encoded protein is CASSFPGLAGGSYAGELFF. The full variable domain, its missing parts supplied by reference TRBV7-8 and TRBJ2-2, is GAGVSQSPRYKVAKRGQDVALRCDPISGHVSLFWYQQALGQGPEFLTYFQNEAQLDKSGLPSDRFFAERPEGSVSTLKIQRTQQEDSAVYLCASSFPGLAGGSYAGELFFGEGSRLTVL.

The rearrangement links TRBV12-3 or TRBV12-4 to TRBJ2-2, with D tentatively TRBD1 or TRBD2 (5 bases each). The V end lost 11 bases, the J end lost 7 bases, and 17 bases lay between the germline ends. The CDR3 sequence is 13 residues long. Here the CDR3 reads CASNGVRGGELFF. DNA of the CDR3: TGTGCCTCAAACGGGGTGAGGGGCGGGGAGCTGTTTTTT.

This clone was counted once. The CDR3 region is CASRAGQGVPQPQHF. The CDR3 nucleotides are TGTGCCAGCAGGGCGGGCCAGGGGGTCCCTCAGCCCCAGCATTTT. The V and J genes are TRBV6-5 and TRBJ1-5; TRBD1 agrees at 7 bases. The junction had 11 bases not matched to a gene; V was cut back by 6 bases and J by 6 bases. CDR1 is MNHEY, CDR2 SVGAGI, per germline. The CDR3 consists of 15 residues.

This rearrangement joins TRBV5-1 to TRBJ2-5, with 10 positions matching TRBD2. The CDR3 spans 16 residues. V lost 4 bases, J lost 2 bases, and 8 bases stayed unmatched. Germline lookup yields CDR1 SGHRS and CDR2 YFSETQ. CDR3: CASSPGTSAAQETQYF. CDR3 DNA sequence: TGCGCCAGCAGCCCCGGGACTAGCGCGGCACAAGAGACCCAGTACTTC.